The 15 T cell receptor beta chains listed next were all sequenced from one sample in a study of T cells in Graves' hyperthyroidism and ophthalmopathy. RNA transcripts served as the template for amplifying TCR beta CDR3 regions. RT-PCR in the first round (using the HTBI primer set) targeted the TCR CDR3. TCRdb reprocessed the multiplex PCR reads with MiXCR, giving one entry per CDR3 protein. The profile shows approximately 600,000 distinct CDR3 sequences, approximately 14% of them singletons. Sequencing was performed on blood. The receptors stem from a woman aged 25 to 45 with Graves' hyperthyroidism that later progressed to Graves' ophthalmopathy.

The rearrangement joins TRBV5-5 to TRBJ1-1; D gene ambiguous. Trimming took off 0 bases at V and 8 bases at J, with 11 bases between the two ends. Germline values: CDR1 SGHKS, CDR2 YYEKEE (reference sequence). The CDR3 consists of 13 residues. The CDR3 DNA reads TGTGCCAGCAGCTTGGCCGGGAGGTGGGAAGCTTTCTTT. The encoded protein is CASSLAGRWEAFF.

J is TRBJ1-1 and V is TRBV30, with D perhaps TRBD1 (5 bases). This CDR3 comprises 11 residues. Germline V gene sequence: CDR1 GTSNPN, CDR2 SVGIG (reference sequence). Trimming cost V 2 bases and J 7 bases, with 8 bases left between them. CDR3 nucleotides: TGTGCCTGGAGTCTACAGGTTGAAGCTTTCTTT. Residues: CAWSLQVEAFF. The full variable domain, its missing parts supplied by reference TRBV30 and TRBJ1-1, is SQTIHQWPATLVQPVGSPLSLECTVEGTSNPNLYWYRQAAGRGLQLLFYSVGIGQISSEVPQNLSASRPQDRQFILSSKKLLLSDSGFYLCAWSLQVEAFFGQGTRLTVV.

V gene TRBV20-1 combines with J gene TRBJ1-4; D unclear. The germline V gene encodes CDR1 DFQATT and CDR2 SNEGSKA (reference sequence). This CDR3 has 15 amino acids. V shed 7 bases and J shed 5 bases, with 20 bases lying between them. The CDR3 is CSVPGPLVWNEKLFF. CDR3 DNA sequence: TGCAGTGTCCCCGGGCCCCTCGTTTGGAATGAAAAACTGTTTTTT.

This clonotype was counted at least ten times. For the CDR3, the DNA is TGCAGTGCTTCCCTACCGGGACTTCACCCCTACGAGCAGTACTTC. Translation gives CSASLPGLHPYEQYF. This sequence joins TRBV20-1 and TRBJ2-7, with TRBD2 as a possible D gene (6 bases). This CDR3 has 15 amino acids. With 5 bases removed from V and 2 bases from J, the gap between germline ends came to 19 bases. CDR1 and CDR2 from the germline V gene are DFQATT and SNEGSKA (reference sequence).

This clonotype was seen repeatedly, ten times or more. The chain has TRBV5-1 and TRBJ1-1, with TRBD1 as a possible D gene (5 bases). Trimming left V 4 bases short and J 3 bases short, with 10 bases between. CDR3 size: 13 residues. CDR1 and CDR2 from the germline V gene are SGHRS and YFSETQ. CDR3 bases: TGCGCCAGCAGCCAAGGGACGGACACTGAAGCTTTCTTT. Its translation: CASSQGTDTEAFF.

This clonotype was recorded many times. The chain carries TRBV6-6 and TRBJ1-1; a weak D match, TRBD1 (6 bases). Trimming stripped 0 bases from V and 3 bases from J, with 11 bases between. The germline V gene has CDR1 MNHNY and CDR2 SVGAGI (reference sequence). This CDR3 contains 15 residues. The CDR3 DNA sequence: TGTGCCAGCAGTTACTCGACAGGCTGGGACACTGAAGCTTTCTTT. It encodes CASSYSTGWDTEAFF.

This clonotype was observed once. This rearrangement joins TRBV5-1 to TRBJ2-7; D may correspond to TRBD1 or TRBD2 (5 bases each). CDR1 and CDR2 from the germline V gene are SGHRS and YFSETQ. CDR3 length: 15 residues. Trimming took 4 bases from V and 3 from J, leaving 17 bases between them. The CDR3 bases are TGCGCCAGCAGCCCTGATGGGGGAGCCCACTACGAGCAGTACTTC. Translation: CASSPDGGAHYEQYF. The full variable domain, rest sourced from reference TRBV5-1 and TRBJ2-7, is KAGVTQTPRYLIKTRGQQVTLSCSPISGHRSVSWYQQTPGQGLQFLFEYFSETQRNKGNFPGRFSGRQFSNSRSEMNVSTLELGDSALYLCASSPDGGAHYEQYFGPGTRLTVT.

This clonotype was found once. The chain is built from TRBV27 and TRBJ1-2; TRBD1 might be the D (6 bases). V lost 6 bases to trimming and J lost 4 bases, with 18 bases between them. The CDR3 totals 15 residues. The germline V gene encodes CDR1 MNHEY and CDR2 SMNVEV (reference sequence). This chain's CDR3 is CASSRTRGIGYGYTF. The CDR3 DNA sequence: TGTGCCAGCAGCCGGACTAGGGGGATAGGCTATGGCTACACCTTC.

About this clonotype: This may be a read error: a much more frequent sequence differs by one nucleotide. The chain combines TRBV12-3 or TRBV12-4 with TRBJ1-4; 7 positions agree with TRBD1. V shed 7 bases and J 3 bases; nucleotides not matched to a gene: 8. The CDR3 covers 15 residues. In DNA, the CDR3 is TGTGCCAGCAAATCCTTAGGGGGCTCTAATGAAAAACTGTTTTTT. It encodes CASKSLGGSNEKLFF.

This clonotype has a count of ten or more. This sequence joins TRBV12-3 or TRBV12-4 and TRBJ2-3; TRBD1 agrees at 7 bases. Trimming removed 5 bases from V and 3 bases from J; junction bases left unmatched: 14. CDR3 length: 17 residues. The CDR3 coding sequence is TGTGCCAGCAGTACCGCAGGGGGTTTAATTGGTACAGATACGCAGTATTTT. Residues: CASSTAGGLIGTDTQYF.

The CDR3 DNA follows: TGCAGTGCTTCGGACTACTCGAGCTCCTACGAGCAGTACTTC. This sequence encodes CSASDYSSSYEQYF. The genes are TRBV20-1 and TRBJ2-7; D is perhaps TRBD2 (6 bases). Germline assignment: CDR1 DFQATT and CDR2 SNEGSKA (reference sequence). Trimming stripped 5 bases from V and 0 bases from J, with 14 bases between. The CDR3 is made up of 14 amino acids.

This clonotype has at least ten counts. V usage is TRBV20-1 and J usage is TRBJ2-2; D perhaps matches TRBD2 (5 bases). The V gene's germline CDR1 is DFQATT and CDR2 SNEGSKA (reference sequence). Trimming took 0 bases from V and 4 from J, leaving 15 bases between them. The CDR3 runs to 16 residues. The CDR3 here is CSAREPGERSTGELFF. The CDR3 region has the DNA TGCAGTGCTAGAGAGCCCGGGGAAAGGTCCACCGGGGAGCTGTTTTTT.

Ten or more counts support this clonotype. V gene TRBV7-2 combines with J gene TRBJ2-1; 12 bases fit TRBD1. J lost 5 bases, V lost 1 base, and 3 bases had no gene match. Germline V gives CDR1 SGHTA, CDR2 FQGNSA. CDR3 length equals 16 residues. The CDR3 nucleotides read TGTGCCAGCAGCTTAGTTGGGACAGGGGGCCACAATGAGCAGTTCTTC. This encodes CASSLVGTGGHNEQFF.

This clonotype was recorded many times. The rearrangement links TRBV19 to TRBJ2-7, with D perhaps TRBD1 (6 bases). CDR3 length equals 13 residues. From germline, CDR1 is LNHDA and CDR2 SQIVND (reference sequence). Deletions cut 7 bases from V and 6 bases from J, with 16 bases between. CDR3 bases: TGTGCCAGTAAGGACAGTGGAGGACGCGAGCAGTACTTC. It translates to CASKDSGGREQYF.

This clonotype was observed many times. The chain links TRBV27 to TRBJ1-5, with no clear D. Trimming stripped 2 bases from V and 6 bases from J, with 11 bases between. CDR1 and CDR2 (germline): MNHEY, SMNVEV (reference sequence). The CDR3 is 14 residues long. The CDR3 nucleotides read TGTGCCAGCAGTTTAAGGGAGGTCGGTCAGCCCCAGCATTTT. Its translation is CASSLREVGQPQHF.